These 14 T cell receptor beta chains came from one sample sequenced in a study of OX40 agonist ivuxolimab in advanced cancers. Profiling relied on immunoSEQ multiplex PCR, and the TCRdb table lists in-frame clones only, not all of them. The repertoire holds more than 40,000 clones, with about 90% as singletons. The sequencing used CD4+ or CD8+ T cells sorted from blood, collected in a trial of the OX40 agonist ivuxolimab. The receptors originated from an adult with an advanced solid tumor such as melanoma, head and neck, liver or kidney cancer.

J is TRBJ2-3 and V is TRBV30; possible D gene TRBD2, 6 bases. The CDR3 totals 12 residues. The V and J ends lost 4 bases and 4 bases respectively, with 9 bases between them. CDR1 is GTSNPN and CDR2 is SVGIG in the germline V gene (reference sequence). CDR3 protein: CAWTAGSDTQYF. CDR3 in DNA: TGTGCCTGGACGGCGGGGTCAGATACGCAGTATTTT.

The chain joins TRBV5-8 to TRBJ2-7, with a tentative D call TRBD2 (5 bases). From germline, CDR1 is SGHTS and CDR2 YDEGEE. Trimming removed 10 bases from V and 0 bases from J, with 14 bases in between. This CDR3 has 13 amino acids. CDR3 sequence reads: CAGWKRSSYEQYF. The CDR3 DNA follows: TGTGCCGGGTGGAAGCGGAGCTCCTACGAGCAGTACTTC.

The chain carries TRBV5-6 and TRBJ1-2; TRBD1 is a possible D gene (5 bases). Germline CDR1 reads SGHDT; CDR2 reads YYEEEE. The CDR3 length is 15 residues. The V end lost 0 bases, the J end lost 7 bases, and 16 bases lay between the germline ends. The CDR3, as DNA: TGTGCCAGCAGCTTGGGTTCCGGGGCGATCAGTGGCTACACCTTC. This encodes CASSLGSGAISGYTF.

This chain joins TRBV5-1 and TRBJ2-7; 7 bases are shared with TRBD2. This CDR3 region has 14 residues. Trimming at V came to 0 bases and at J to 3 bases, leaving 3 bases not matched to a gene. Germline values: CDR1 SGHRS, CDR2 YFSETQ. The CDR3 DNA is TGCGCCAGCAGCTTGGTGGCGGGAGTCTACGAGCAGTACTTC. Encoded protein: CASSLVAGVYEQYF. The entire variable domain, with the rest obtained from reference TRBV5-1 and TRBJ2-7, is as follows: KAGVTQTPRYLIKTRGQQVTLSCSPISGHRSVSWYQQTPGQGLQFLFEYFSETQRNKGNFPGRFSGRQFSNSRSEMNVSTLELGDSALYLCASSLVAGVYEQYFGPGTRLTVT.

The chain recombines TRBV5-1 with TRBJ1-2; TRBD1 matches 7 bases. V lost 0 bases and J lost 8; bases outside the gene matches: 10. Germline V gene data show CDR1 as SGHRS and CDR2 as YFSETQ. The CDR3 consists of 15 residues. As DNA, the CDR3 is TGCGCCAGCAGCTTGGGTGCGGGACAAGGGGGCGGCTACACCTTC. This gives the protein CASSLGAGQGGGYTF.

V and J are TRBV10-2 and TRBJ2-5; TRBD2 aligns across 8 bases. The germline CDR1 and CDR2 sequences are WSHSY and SAAADI. V dropped 10 bases and J dropped 5; count of bases not matched to a gene: 6. This CDR3 has 12 residues. The CDR3, as DNA: TGCGCCACCGGGACTAGTCGTGAGACCCAGTACTTC. Amino acids: CATGTSRETQYF.

This clone has just one count. This chain links TRBV5-1 with TRBJ2-5, with 10 bases identical to TRBD1. This CDR3 region has 17 residues. Looked up from germline, CDR1 is SGHRS and CDR2 is YFSETQ. Trimming at V came to 0 bases and at J to 1 base, leaving 6 bases not matched to a gene. CDR3 nucleotide sequence: TGCGCCAGCAGCTTGGGGTGGGGACAGGGGTCCCAAGAGACCCAGTACTTC. Its protein is CASSLGWGQGSQETQYF. Full variable domain (missing parts from reference TRBV5-1 and TRBJ2-5): KAGVTQTPRYLIKTRGQQVTLSCSPISGHRSVSWYQQTPGQGLQFLFEYFSETQRNKGNFPGRFSGRQFSNSRSEMNVSTLELGDSALYLCASSLGWGQGSQETQYFGPGTRLLVL.

The chain couples TRBV11-3 to TRBJ2-7; unclear D gene. Trimming took 5 bases from V and 3 from J, leaving 8 bases between them. Looked up from germline, CDR1 is SGHNT and CDR2 is YENEEA. The length of the CDR3 is 12 residues. The CDR3 nucleotides are TGTGCCAGCAGCCACACGAGCTACGAGCAGTACTTC. This encodes CASSHTSYEQYF.

This clone was seen a single time. The chain combines TRBV5-6 with TRBJ2-2, with TRBD2 matching over 13 bases. Germline lookup yields CDR1 SGHDT and CDR2 YYEEEE. Trimming removed 4 bases from V and 4 bases from J; junction bases left unmatched: 7. There are 17 residues in the CDR3. The CDR3, as DNA: TGTGCCAGCAGCAGGGGACTAGCGGGGCCGGGCACCGGGGAGCTGTTTTTT. Translating gives CASSRGLAGPGTGELFF.

This sequence joins TRBV10-3 and TRBJ2-1; D remains ambiguous. There are 14 residues in the CDR3. Germline V gives CDR1 ENHRY, CDR2 SYGVKD. V was cut by 2 bases and J by 7 bases, with 12 bases left in between. The DNA of the CDR3 is TGTGCCATCAGTGAGCGAGAATCCTTGAATGAGCAGTTCTTC. Translating it yields CAISERESLNEQFF.

The chain carries TRBV28 and TRBJ1-4; 10 bases are a match to TRBD1. This CDR3 has 14 amino acids. CDR1 MDHEN and CDR2 SYDVKM come from the germline V gene. The V and J ends lost 5 bases and 8 bases, in that order; junction bases with no gene match: 5. The CDR3 DNA follows: TGTGCCAGCAGTCCGGGACAGGGGAGGGAAAAACTGTTTTTT. Its translation is CASSPGQGREKLFF.

This clone has only one observation. CDR3 amino acids: CASSLVGPTTEAFF. The CDR3 DNA sequence: TGTGCCAGCAGCTTGGTCGGGCCGACCACTGAAGCTTTCTTT. This chain links TRBV5-4 with TRBJ1-1; D unresolved. Per germline, CDR1 SGHNT and CDR2 YYREEE (reference sequence). This CDR3 comprises 14 residues. Deletions cut 0 bases from V and 4 bases from J, with 10 bases between.

This chain joins TRBV4-3 and TRBJ2-1; perhaps TRBD2 as D (6 bases). The length of the CDR3 is 15 residues. Trimming took off 4 bases at V and 1 base at J, with 11 bases between the two ends. Germline loops: CDR1 LGHNA, CDR2 YSLEER. CDR3: CASSRLANSYNEQFF. The CDR3 region has the DNA TGCGCCAGCAGCCGGCTAGCGAATTCCTACAATGAGCAGTTCTTC.

Worth noting for this clone: The sample contains more than one DNA sequence encoding this CDR3. The chain carries TRBV10-1 and TRBJ1-1; D ambiguous. The germline gives CDR1 WNHNN, CDR2 SYGVQD (reference sequence). The CDR3 has 19 amino acids. V gave up 2 bases and J gave up 3 bases, with 25 bases separating them. The CDR3 spells CASSEPGSPPLWIDTEAFF. Written as DNA, the CDR3 is TGCGCCAGCAGTGAGCCCGGATCCCCACCGCTCTGGATAGACACTGAAGCTTTCTTT.